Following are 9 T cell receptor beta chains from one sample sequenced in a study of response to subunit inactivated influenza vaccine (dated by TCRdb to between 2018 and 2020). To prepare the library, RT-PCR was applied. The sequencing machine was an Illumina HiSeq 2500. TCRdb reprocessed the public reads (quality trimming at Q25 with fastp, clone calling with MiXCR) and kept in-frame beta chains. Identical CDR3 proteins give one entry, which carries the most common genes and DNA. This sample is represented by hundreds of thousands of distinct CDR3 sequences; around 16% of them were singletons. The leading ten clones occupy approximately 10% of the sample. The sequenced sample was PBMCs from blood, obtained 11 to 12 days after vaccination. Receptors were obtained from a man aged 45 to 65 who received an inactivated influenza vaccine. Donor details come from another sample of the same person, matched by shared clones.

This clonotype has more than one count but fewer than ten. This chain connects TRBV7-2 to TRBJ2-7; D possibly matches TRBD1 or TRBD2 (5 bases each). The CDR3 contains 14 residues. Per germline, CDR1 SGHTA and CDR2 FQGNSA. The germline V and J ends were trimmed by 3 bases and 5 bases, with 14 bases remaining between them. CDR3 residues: CASSFRRELDEQYF. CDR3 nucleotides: TGTGCCAGCAGCTTTCGCAGGGAGCTGGACGAGCAGTACTTC.

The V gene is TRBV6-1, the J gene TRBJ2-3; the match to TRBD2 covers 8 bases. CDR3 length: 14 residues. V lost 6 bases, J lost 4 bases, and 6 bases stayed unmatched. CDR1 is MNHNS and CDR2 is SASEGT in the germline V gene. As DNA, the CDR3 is TGTGCCAGCAGGGAGGGACTAGTTCCAGATACGCAGTATTTT. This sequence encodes CASREGLVPDTQYF.

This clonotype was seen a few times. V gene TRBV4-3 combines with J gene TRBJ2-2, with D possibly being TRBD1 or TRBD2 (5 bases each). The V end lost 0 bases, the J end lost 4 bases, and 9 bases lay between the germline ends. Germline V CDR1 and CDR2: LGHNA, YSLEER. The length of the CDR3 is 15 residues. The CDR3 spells CASSQDPGPTGELFF. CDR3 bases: TGCGCCAGCAGCCAAGATCCGGGGCCCACCGGGGAGCTGTTTTTT.

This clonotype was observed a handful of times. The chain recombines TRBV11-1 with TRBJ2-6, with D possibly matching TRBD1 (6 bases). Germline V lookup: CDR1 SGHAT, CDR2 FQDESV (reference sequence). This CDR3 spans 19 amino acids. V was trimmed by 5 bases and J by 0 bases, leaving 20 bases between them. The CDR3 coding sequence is TGTGCCAGCAGCCGTCGAATGGGGGCGCGTCTCTCTGGGGCCAACGTCCTGACTTTC. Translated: CASSRRMGARLSGANVLTF.

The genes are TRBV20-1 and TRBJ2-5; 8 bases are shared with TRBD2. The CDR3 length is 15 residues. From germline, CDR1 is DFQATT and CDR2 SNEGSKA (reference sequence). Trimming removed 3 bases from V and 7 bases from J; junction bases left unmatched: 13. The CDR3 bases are TGCAGTGCTAGGGATTGGACTAGCAGTTTTGTGACCCAGTACTTC. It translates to CSARDWTSSFVTQYF.

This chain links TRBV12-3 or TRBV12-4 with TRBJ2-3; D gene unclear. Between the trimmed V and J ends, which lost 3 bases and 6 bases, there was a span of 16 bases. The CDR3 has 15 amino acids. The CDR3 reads CASSFLSSVSDTQYF. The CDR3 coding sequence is TGTGCCAGCAGTTTCCTAAGTAGTGTTTCGGATACGCAGTATTTT.

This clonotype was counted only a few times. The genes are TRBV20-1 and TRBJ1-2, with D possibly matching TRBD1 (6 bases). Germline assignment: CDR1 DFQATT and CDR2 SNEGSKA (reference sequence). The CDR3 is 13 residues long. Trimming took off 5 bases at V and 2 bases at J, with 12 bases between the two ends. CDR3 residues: CSAAGHLNYGYTF. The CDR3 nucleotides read TGCAGTGCTGCGGGACACCTAAACTATGGCTACACCTTC.

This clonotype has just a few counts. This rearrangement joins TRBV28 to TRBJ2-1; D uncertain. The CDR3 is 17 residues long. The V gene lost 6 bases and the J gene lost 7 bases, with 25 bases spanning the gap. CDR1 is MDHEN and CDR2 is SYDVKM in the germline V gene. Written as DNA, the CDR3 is TGTGCCAGCAGCCCTCGCCTCGTACGGAGCAAGGGTAATGAGCAGTTCTTC. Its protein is CASSPRLVRSKGNEQFF.

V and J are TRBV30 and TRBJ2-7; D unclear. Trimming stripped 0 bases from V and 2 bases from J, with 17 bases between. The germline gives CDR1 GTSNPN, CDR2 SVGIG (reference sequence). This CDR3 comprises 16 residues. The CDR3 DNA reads TGTGCCTGGAGTGTACCACCAAGGGTGGGGACCTACGAGCAGTACTTC. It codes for CAWSVPPRVGTYEQYF.